The clone carrying this T cell receptor (beta chain) was picked up a small number of times. The data were obtained in a study of T cell repertoires in cytomegalovirus infection. Germline CDR1 and CDR2: LGHDT and YNNKEL (reference sequence). The CDR3 totals 17 residues. The V and J ends lost 4 bases and 5 bases, in that order; junction bases with no gene match: 13. Each CDR3 protein is one row after TCRdb ran MiXCR on the reads. The data hold about 400,000 distinct CDR3 sequences, with around 18% observed a single time. The chain uses TRBV3-1 and TRBJ2-3; 9 bases align to TRBD2. The receptor was isolated from a human donor in good health (CMV status not recorded). Some clones in this sample may be carry-over from other donors' samples. Sequencing was carried out using PBMCs. In DNA, the CDR3 is TGTGCCAGCAGCCCCGGTAGTAGCGGGGGATGGGGAGATACGCAGTATTTT. Its protein is CASSPGSSGGWGDTQYF.